The entry that follows covers one T cell receptor (beta chain) sequence. The target of this receptor is not known. Per-base quality was not reported, and no clone a single base away is much larger than it. Sequencing of the TRB variable region was done with the immunoSEQ hsTCRB v3.0 assay at survey level resolution. The target sequencing depth for TRB was about 40,000-55,000 T-cell genomes per sample. TRB libraries were pooled and sequenced on an Illumina MiSeq using a v3 150-cycle kit. The authors' pipeline ran thus. Analysis of repertoires was carried out in R inside a reproducible Nextflow workflow spanning QC, data transformation and analysis. Custom analyses were implemented in LymphoSeq2, an R package for AIRR-Seq data exploration. A few samples yielding fewer than 5000 total TRB sequences were excluded, leaving more than 150 analyzed HIV repertoires. Among the approximately 190 retained HIV repertoires, fewer than 65 were collected before ART initiation and some 130 after ART initiation. Repertoires were downsampled to 5000 TRB nucleotide sequences, and summary statistics were averaged over 100 downsampling iterations. Only TRB sequences with CDR3 regions of at least seven amino acids were retained for analysis. Diversity was measured with a Shannon entropy-derived clonality score and the Gini coefficient. In the repertoire networks, any two of the top 5000 CDR3 amino acid sequences were connected whenever the two sequences differed by an edit distance of one. For TRB CDR3 amino acid sequences, GLIPH2 was used to predict antigen specificity groups and MHC restriction. Known CMV, EBV, HIV or tissue antigen associations were flagged by matching CDR3 amino acid sequences against VDJdb and McPAS-TCR. Pre-ART, post-ART and control groups were compared with Wilcoxon signed-rank tests and Holm-Bonferroni correction. In TCRdb, the immuneACCESS table is reduced to in-frame sequences with V and J assigned. These tables do not hold every clone; where another copy was compared, an unresolved V gene accounts for under half, and the others remain unexplained. D and trimming were read from the DNA, whereas the V and J calls and clone size are those reported in that table. This sample has 25,000 to 40,000 clones in its table, and roughly 98% of those were observed once. Jointly, the top ten make up approximately 2% of the sample.

Inclusion was restricted to participants for whom at least one PBMC sample before ART initiation and at least two post-ART samples were available. Every participant with HIV received treatment in the United States of America. Before DNA extraction, cryopreserved samples of about 0.95-11 million PBMC were thawed and then washed. At the time of the earliest PBMC sample, participants with HIV were aged between about 20 and 55 years. Each participant contributed PBMC samples from 1-4 timepoints before ART initiation and 2-8 timepoints after ART initiation, with a median of 7 samples. For every participant, serial HIV viral load, CD4+ T-cell count, ART history and demographic data were obtained. Genomic DNA was extracted from unsorted PBMC with a Qiagen kit on a QIAcube, with processing performed in batches of 12 samples. Taken from cysteine to phenylalanine, the CDR3 has 18 residues. The read is trimmed to its CDR3 DNA, 54 bases read in frame from base 1. The trim is 0 bases for V and 4 bases for J, with a gap of 24 bases between the germline ends. From a lookup of the germline V gene, CDR1 and CDR2 are SQVTM and ANQGSEA.

This specimen belongs to a study of long-term antiretroviral therapy in people with HIV (dated 2022 in TCRdb). For context, the study as a whole: The earliest samples were collected about a decade before the 2015 WHO recommendation for immediate ART, when ART was typically delayed until CD4 counts fell. Among the approximately 32 participants with HIV, over nine were female. A total of 192 cryopreserved PBMC samples came from 30 adults with confirmed HIV infection and were collected serially over a mean of roughly 6 years (range 1-12). No cross-contamination during QIAcube processing was seen in test extractions of a monoclonal T-cell line run alongside approximately 36 polyclonal samples. Whether ART initiation and durable HIV suppression were associated with changes in peripheral blood TRB repertoire composition and diversity was tested in a retrospective serial study. On the study overall, not on this receptor specifically: Inferences about post-ART repertoire changes are limited because no data were available on ART adherence, viral resistance or therapy changes. Samples dated from the mid-2000s to the late 2010s, and the ART regimens used may be less effective than current ones. Expanded TRB clones identified before ART initiation dominated the repertoire at all time points, although this dominance fluctuated and declined in many PLHIV after ART. Since PBMC availability was limited, sequencing covered only the TCR beta chain, with no alpha chain pairing. Starting ART was linked to a significant rise in TRB diversity, yet even after long-term ART the diversity remained significantly lower than in transplant donor controls. Because pre-ART samples had limited cell numbers, profiling was done on unsorted PBMC rather than on sorted CD4+ and CD8+ T cells. Narrower CDR3 length ranges were observed in HIV repertoires than in controls, and an antigen-experienced repertoire with only a slight naive shift after ART was suggested by the network structure.

The source is a man aged 25 to 45 with HIV. Rearrangement joined TRBV29-1 to TRBJ1-2; no D gene is confidently identified. Sequencing was performed on unsorted PBMCs, taken 7.6 years after starting antiretroviral therapy. The bases are TGCAGCGTTGAAGATCAGAAAGAGGGTTGGAAGGTCTCCTATGGCTACACCTTC. Translated, this is CSVEDQKEGWKVSYGYTF.